Listed here are 25 T cell receptor beta chains from one sample, sequenced in a study of CXCR3-negative and CXCR3-positive naive CD8 T cells. It was by 5' RACE with UMI labels that the TRB cDNA libraries were prepared. TCRdb re-analyzed the 5' RACE reads; it lists each CDR3 protein once, without DNA. The sample has 40,000 to 50,000 distinct CDR3 sequences; the top ten hold approximately 2.5%. Specimen: naive CXCR3- CD8+ T cells from blood. Noted subset: CD45RO-CCR7+CD27+CD95- naive CD8+ T cells lacking CXCR3 (TNR3-). The receptors were gathered from a human donor in good health. Some clones in this sample may be carry-over from other donors' samples.

The chain employs TRBV12-3 or TRBV12-4 and TRBJ2-4; the TRBD1 assignment by TCRdb is unverifiable without DNA. There are 14 residues in the CDR3. The CDR3 loop is CASSLGRAENIQYF.

The chain is built from TRBV4-2 and TRBJ2-7. Germline V CDR1 and CDR2: LGHNA, YNFKEQ. The CDR3 has 14 amino acids. The CDR3 here is CASSHDRSPYEQYF.

The rearrangement links TRBV4-3 to TRBJ2-3; the TCRdb call, TRBD2, lacks DNA for checking. Germline loops: CDR1 LGHNA, CDR2 YSLEER. The CDR3 runs to 17 residues. CDR3 in amino acids: CASSQAPGTSLGDTQYF.

This sequence joins TRBV28 and TRBJ2-1; checking the TCRdb D call of TRBD1 is not possible without DNA. The CDR3 loop spans 13 amino acids. Germline lookup yields CDR1 MDHEN and CDR2 SYDVKM. Here the CDR3 reads CASSLDSYNEQFF.

V usage is TRBV5-5 and J usage is TRBJ1-5; the TCRdb D gene call, TRBD1, has no DNA to confirm it. The CDR3 has 16 amino acids. Germline V gene lookup returns CDR1 SGHKS and CDR2 YYEKEE (reference sequence). The CDR3 sequence is CASSFIGGEGNQPQHF.

The V call is TRBV5-1, the J call TRBJ2-1; TCRdb indicates TRBD2, and absent DNA this call remains unverified. Germline lookup yields CDR1 SGHRS and CDR2 YFSETQ. The CDR3 runs to 16 residues. CDR3 sequence: CASSPGLADTYNEQFF. Based on the CDR3 plus reference TRBV5-1 and TRBJ2-1, the full variable domain is KAGVTQTPRYLIKTRGQQVTLSCSPISGHRSVSWYQQTPGQGLQFLFEYFSETQRNKGNFPGRFSGRQFSNSRSEMNVSTLELGDSALYLCASSPGLADTYNEQFFGPGTRLTVL.

V is TRBV29-1 and J is TRBJ2-3; TCRdb's assignment of TRBD1 cannot be checked, as there is no DNA. Germline assignment: CDR1 SQVTM and CDR2 ANQGSEA. There are 14 residues in the CDR3. CDR3: CSVDGTGLTDTQYF.

V gene TRBV20-1 combines with J gene TRBJ2-7; the D call of TRBD2 rests on TCRdb alone, since no DNA is present to check it. This CDR3 comprises 15 residues. CDR1 and CDR2 from the germline V gene are DFQATT and SNEGSKA (reference sequence). CDR3 region: CSAYPTSGPAYEQYF.

This chain connects TRBV5-1 to TRBJ2-3. The CDR3 is 12 amino acids. The V gene's germline CDR1 is SGHRS and CDR2 YFSETQ. The CDR3 loop is CASSLGADTQYF. The full variable domain, in which reference TRBV5-1 and TRBJ2-3 provide the parts outside the CDR3, is KAGVTQTPRYLIKTRGQQVTLSCSPISGHRSVSWYQQTPGQGLQFLFEYFSETQRNKGNFPGRFSGRQFSNSRSEMNVSTLELGDSALYLCASSLGADTQYFGPGTRLTVL.

The chain joins TRBV10-3 to TRBJ1-6; the TCRdb D gene call, TRBD1, has no DNA to confirm it. Germline values: CDR1 ENHRY, CDR2 SYGVKD. CDR3 length equals 13 residues. CDR3 in amino acids: CAISSGQMSPLHF.

J is TRBJ2-7 and V is TRBV10-3; the TCRdb D gene call, TRBD1, has no DNA to confirm it. Germline V gene sequence: CDR1 ENHRY, CDR2 SYGVKD. The CDR3 has 14 residues. CDR3 protein: CAITTSGALGEQYF.

The V gene is TRBV3-1, the J gene TRBJ2-7; TCRdb's assignment of TRBD2 cannot be checked, as there is no DNA. The CDR3 contains 13 residues. Germline assignment: CDR1 LGHDT and CDR2 YNNKEL (reference sequence). The chain's CDR3 is CASTQSGRYEQYF.

This chain joins TRBV7-9 and TRBJ2-6; TCRdb names TRBD2, which stays unverified in the absence of DNA. Germline CDR1 SEHNR, CDR2 FQNEAQ (reference sequence). The CDR3 loop spans 18 amino acids. The CDR3 here is CASSSPGDYVPGANVLTF.

The J gene is TRBJ2-4, the V gene TRBV12-3 or TRBV12-4; no DNA is available, so the TRBD1 call from TCRdb remains unchecked. There are 15 residues in the CDR3. CDR3 protein: CASRGQGRTKNIQYF.

This chain links TRBV28 with TRBJ2-3; checking the TCRdb D call of TRBD1 is not possible without DNA. Germline values: CDR1 MDHEN, CDR2 SYDVKM. The CDR3 is 14 amino acids. The CDR3 here is CASSLPPGTDTQYF. The full variable domain, its missing parts supplied by reference TRBV28 and TRBJ2-3, is DVKVTQSSRYLVKRTGEKVFLECVQDMDHENMFWYRQDPGLGLRLIYFSYDVKMKEKGDIPEGYSVSREKKERFSLILESASTNQTSMYLCASSLPPGTDTQYFGPGTRLTVL.

CDR3 sequence: CASSTGPEEEFF. V is TRBV5-1 and J is TRBJ2-1; TCRdb selects TRBD2, and the lack of DNA leaves this call unchecked. CDR1 SGHRS and CDR2 YFSETQ come from the germline V gene. CDR3 length: 12 amino acids. Full variable domain (rest looked up from reference TRBV5-1 and TRBJ2-1): KAGVTQTPRYLIKTRGQQVTLSCSPISGHRSVSWYQQTPGQGLQFLFEYFSETQRNKGNFPGRFSGRQFSNSRSEMNVSTLELGDSALYLCASSTGPEEEFFGPGTRLTVL.

The chain has TRBV6-5 and TRBJ2-1; TCRdb gives TRBD1 as the D gene, but with no DNA this cannot be confirmed. Germline V gene lookup returns CDR1 MNHEY and CDR2 SVGAGI. The CDR3 has 13 residues. The CDR3 loop is CASSWDRYNEQFF.

J is TRBJ2-2 and V is TRBV20-1. CDR3 length: 11 amino acids. Germline V gene lookup returns CDR1 DFQATT and CDR2 SNEGSKA (reference sequence). The CDR3 spells CSAPRTGELFF.

The CDR3: CASSYNRMSEAFF. This chain joins TRBV6-2 or TRBV6-3 and TRBJ1-1. This CDR3 has 13 amino acids. CDR1 is MNHEY, CDR2 SVGEGT, per germline.

V is TRBV29-1 and J is TRBJ2-7; TCRdb reports TRBD1, a call that lacks DNA to check it against. The CDR3 is 11 amino acids. Germline V lookup: CDR1 SQVTM, CDR2 ANQGSEA. The CDR3 region is CSVGTAYEQYF.

The chain recombines TRBV28 with TRBJ2-7; TCRdb lists TRBD1, though no DNA is available to test this call. This CDR3 comprises 16 residues. The germline V gene encodes CDR1 MDHEN and CDR2 SYDVKM. The chain's CDR3 is CASSPDGQGQTYEQYF.

CDR3 sequence reads: CASSPGTGSTDTQYF. This chain links TRBV12-3 or TRBV12-4 with TRBJ2-3; TCRdb lists TRBD1, though no DNA is available to test this call. This CDR3 region has 15 residues.

The chain couples TRBV20-1 to TRBJ2-3; TCRdb reports TRBD2, a call that lacks DNA to check it against. The germline CDR1 and CDR2 sequences are DFQATT and SNEGSKA (reference sequence). CDR3 length: 15 amino acids. The CDR3 spells CSARGLAEDTDTQYF.

The J gene is TRBJ2-1, the V gene TRBV6-5. Germline-derived CDR1 and CDR2 are MNHEY and SVGAGI. The CDR3 extends over 13 amino acids. The CDR3 reads CASSYSRDNEQFF.

J is TRBJ1-1 and V is TRBV14. Per the germline V gene, CDR1 is SGHDN and CDR2 is FVKESK. The CDR3 consists of 15 residues. The CDR3 loop is CASRRFGGMNTEAFF.